The rows below give T cell receptor beta chains drawn from one sample of a study of blood T cell repertoires in COVID-19. Profiling relied on immunoSEQ multiplex PCR, and the TCRdb table lists in-frame clones only, not all of them. This table has some 700,000 clones, approximately 90% appearing once. The sequenced sample consisted of peripheral blood. All receptors derive from a woman in her late teens or twenties with acute or convalescent COVID-19. The CDR3 runs from the conserved cysteine through the conserved F or W. D genes are given only for firm matches. Expanded clones are given a class, and other clones once, few, many or no size at all.

abundance: .
v_gene: TRBV11-2
j_gene: TRBJ1-6
d_gene: .
CDR3aa: CASSSTDHNSPLHF
CDR3nt: TGTGCCAGCAGCTCGACTGACCATAATTCACCCCTCCACTTT

abundance: .
v_gene: TRBV19
j_gene: TRBJ1-5
d_gene: .
CDR3aa: CASTPGAGNQPQHF
CDR3nt: TGTGCCAGTACCCCGGGAGCCGGCAATCAGCCCCAGCATTTT

abundance: .
v_gene: TRBV9
j_gene: TRBJ2-2
d_gene: .
CDR3aa: CASSVDPEVTGELFF
CDR3nt: TGTGCCAGCAGCGTAGACCCGGAGGTGACCGGGGAGCTGTTTTTT

abundance: .
v_gene: TRBV6-2/TRBV6-3
j_gene: TRBJ1-2
d_gene: TRBD1
CDR3aa: CASSPRDRDGYTF
CDR3nt: TGTGCCAGCAGCCCCCGGGACAGGGACGGCTACACCTTC

abundance: .
v_gene: TRBV4-2
j_gene: TRBJ2-1
d_gene: TRBD2
CDR3aa: CASSQTSGGEYNEQFF
CDR3nt: TGTGCCAGCAGCCAAACTAGCGGGGGGGAATACAATGAGCAGTTCTTC

abundance: .
v_gene: TRBV30
j_gene: TRBJ1-2
d_gene: TRBD1
CDR3aa: CAWSVGTGTGISGYTF
CDR3nt: TGTGCCTGGAGTGTGGGAACCGGGACAGGGATATCTGGCTACACCTTC

abundance: .
v_gene: TRBV7-9
j_gene: TRBJ2-3
d_gene: .
CDR3aa: CASSLRGTVSTDTQYF
CDR3nt: TGTGCCAGCAGCTTACGGGGGACCGTCAGCACAGATACGCAGTATTTT

abundance: .
v_gene: TRBV6-1
j_gene: TRBJ1-5
d_gene: TRBD1
CDR3aa: CASSEVAGQGSQPQHF
CDR3nt: TGTGCCAGCAGTGAAGTGGCGGGACAGGGGTCCCAGCCCCAGCATTTT

abundance: .
v_gene: TRBV5-8
j_gene: TRBJ1-5
d_gene: .
CDR3aa: CASSFSGFSNQPQHF
CDR3nt: TGTGCCAGCAGCTTTTCAGGGTTTAGCAATCAGCCCCAGCATTTT

abundance: .
v_gene: TRBV10-3
j_gene: TRBJ1-2
d_gene: .
CDR3aa: CAISDLGGLNYGYTF
CDR3nt: TGTGCCATCAGTGATCTTGGGGGCCTGAACTATGGCTACACCTTC

abundance: .
v_gene: TRBV12-5
j_gene: TRBJ1-1
d_gene: .
CDR3aa: CASGLGQGKGNTEAFF
CDR3nt: TGTGCTAGTGGTTTGGGGCAGGGCAAGGGTAACACTGAAGCTTTCTTT

abundance: once
v_gene: TRBV4-1
j_gene: TRBJ2-7
d_gene: .
CDR3aa: CASSQVSGGTYEQYF
CDR3nt: TGCGCCAGCAGCCAAGTAAGCGGCGGTACCTACGAGCAGTACTTC

abundance: .
v_gene: TRBV6-4
j_gene: TRBJ2-3
d_gene: TRBD2
CDR3aa: CASSDGGADTQYF
CDR3nt: TGTGCCAGCAGTGACGGGGGGGCAGATACGCAGTATTTT

abundance: few
v_gene: TRBV15
j_gene: TRBJ1-1
d_gene: .
CDR3aa: CATSLDPAREAFF
CDR3nt: TGTGCCACCAGTCTAGACCCTGCCCGGGAAGCTTTCTTT

abundance: .
v_gene: TRBV13
j_gene: TRBJ2-1
d_gene: TRBD2
CDR3aa: CASSQTSRGLAGGQGYNEQFF
CDR3nt: TGTGCCAGCAGCCAGACGTCCCGGGGACTAGCGGGGGGGCAGGGGTACAATGAGCAGTTCTTC

abundance: .
v_gene: TRBV19
j_gene: TRBJ1-5
d_gene: .
CDR3aa: CASSRDIQTQHF
CDR3nt: TGTGCCAGCTCTCGGGACATTCAGACCCAGCATTTT

abundance: many
v_gene: TRBV6-2/TRBV6-3
j_gene: TRBJ2-2
d_gene: .
CDR3aa: CASSGTDTGELFF
CDR3nt: TGTGCCAGCAGTGGAACAGATACCGGGGAGCTGTTTTTT

abundance: .
v_gene: TRBV10-3
j_gene: TRBJ2-7
d_gene: .
CDR3aa: CAIRRQDSYEQYF
CDR3nt: TGTGCCATCAGACGACAGGACAGCTACGAGCAGTACTTC

abundance: .
v_gene: TRBV6-1
j_gene: TRBJ1-2
d_gene: .
CDR3aa: CASSEARGKGYTF
CDR3nt: TGTGCCAGCAGTGAAGCCAGGGGAAAGGGCTACACCTTC

abundance: .
v_gene: TRBV9
j_gene: TRBJ2-1
d_gene: .
CDR3aa: CASSVGSRTETYNEQFF
CDR3nt: TGTGCCAGCAGCGTAGGGTCCCGGACAGAGACCTACAATGAGCAGTTCTTC

abundance: .
v_gene: TRBV19
j_gene: TRBJ1-2
d_gene: .
CDR3aa: CASSTAGQRYGYTF
CDR3nt: TGTGCCAGTAGTACGGCAGGGCAAAGGTATGGCTACACCTTC

abundance: once
v_gene: TRBV5-1
j_gene: TRBJ2-1
d_gene: TRBD2
CDR3aa: CASSLGGGEDNEQFF
CDR3nt: TGCGCCAGCAGCTTGGGCGGGGGAGAGGACAATGAGCAGTTCTTC

abundance: .
v_gene: TRBV19
j_gene: TRBJ2-2
d_gene: .
CDR3aa: CASGGGRGGELFF
CDR3nt: TGTGCCAGTGGAGGGGGCAGGGGCGGGGAGCTGTTTTTT

abundance: .
v_gene: TRBV29-1
j_gene: TRBJ2-2
d_gene: .
CDR3aa: CSVPQTNTGELFF
CDR3nt: TGCAGCGTGCCGCAGACGAACACCGGGGAGCTGTTTTTT

abundance: .
v_gene: TRBV9
j_gene: TRBJ1-2
d_gene: TRBD1
CDR3aa: CASSSRQGVGYTF
CDR3nt: TGTGCCAGCAGCTCAAGACAGGGTGTTGGCTACACCTTC

abundance: .
v_gene: TRBV19
j_gene: TRBJ2-1
d_gene: TRBD2
CDR3aa: CASSMRLAASGGSSYNEQFF
CDR3nt: TGTGCCAGTAGTATGAGGCTCGCGGCTAGCGGGGGGAGCTCCTACAATGAGCAGTTCTTC

abundance: few
v_gene: TRBV5-1
j_gene: TRBJ1-2
d_gene: .
CDR3aa: CASSLDVGGLYGYTF
CDR3nt: TGCGCCAGCAGCTTGGATGTTGGGGGACTCTATGGCTACACCTTC

abundance: .
v_gene: TRBV5-1
j_gene: TRBJ1-2
d_gene: .
CDR3aa: CASTPGDTNYGYTF
CDR3nt: TGCGCCAGCACTCCAGGGGACACTAACTATGGCTACACCTTC

abundance: .
v_gene: TRBV12-3/TRBV12-4
j_gene: TRBJ1-1
d_gene: .
CDR3aa: CASSLGSRREAFF
CDR3nt: TGTGCCAGCAGTTTAGGGAGCCGGAGGGAAGCTTTCTTT

abundance: .
v_gene: TRBV7-8
j_gene: TRBJ2-7
d_gene: TRBD1
CDR3aa: CASSFDRGTYEQYF
CDR3nt: TGTGCCAGCAGCTTCGACAGGGGGACCTACGAGCAGTACTTC

abundance: .
v_gene: TRBV4-2
j_gene: TRBJ1-6
d_gene: .
CDR3aa: CASSQGGGPLHF
CDR3nt: TGTGCCAGCAGCCAGGGAGGGGGACCCCTCCACTTT

abundance: .
v_gene: TRBV7-9
j_gene: TRBJ1-5
d_gene: .
CDR3aa: CASSSVGGVNQPQHF
CDR3nt: TGTGCCAGCAGCTCAGTTGGGGGGGTCAATCAGCCCCAGCATTTT

abundance: .
v_gene: TRBV18
j_gene: TRBJ2-4
d_gene: .
CDR3aa: CASSPSGTMENIQYF
CDR3nt: TGTGCCAGCTCACCATCCGGGACAATGGAAAACATTCAGTACTTC

abundance: .
v_gene: TRBV2
j_gene: TRBJ2-1
d_gene: .
CDR3aa: CASTGDKDNEQFF
CDR3nt: TGTGCCAGCACCGGGGACAAAGACAATGAGCAGTTCTTC

abundance: .
v_gene: TRBV6-5
j_gene: TRBJ2-2
d_gene: .
CDR3aa: CASSTHSRGTGELFF
CDR3nt: TGTGCCAGCAGTACTCACTCCCGTGGCACCGGGGAGCTGTTTTTT

abundance: .
v_gene: TRBV19
j_gene: TRBJ2-7
d_gene: TRBD2
CDR3aa: CASSSRLAGTYEQYF
CDR3nt: TGTGCCAGTAGTTCCCGACTAGCGGGAACCTACGAGCAGTACTTC

abundance: .
v_gene: TRBV3-1/TRBV3-2
j_gene: TRBJ2-3
d_gene: TRBD2
CDR3aa: CASSSRTSGGRDTQYF
CDR3nt: TGTGCCAGCAGCTCCAGGACTAGCGGGGGCCGAGATACGCAGTATTTT